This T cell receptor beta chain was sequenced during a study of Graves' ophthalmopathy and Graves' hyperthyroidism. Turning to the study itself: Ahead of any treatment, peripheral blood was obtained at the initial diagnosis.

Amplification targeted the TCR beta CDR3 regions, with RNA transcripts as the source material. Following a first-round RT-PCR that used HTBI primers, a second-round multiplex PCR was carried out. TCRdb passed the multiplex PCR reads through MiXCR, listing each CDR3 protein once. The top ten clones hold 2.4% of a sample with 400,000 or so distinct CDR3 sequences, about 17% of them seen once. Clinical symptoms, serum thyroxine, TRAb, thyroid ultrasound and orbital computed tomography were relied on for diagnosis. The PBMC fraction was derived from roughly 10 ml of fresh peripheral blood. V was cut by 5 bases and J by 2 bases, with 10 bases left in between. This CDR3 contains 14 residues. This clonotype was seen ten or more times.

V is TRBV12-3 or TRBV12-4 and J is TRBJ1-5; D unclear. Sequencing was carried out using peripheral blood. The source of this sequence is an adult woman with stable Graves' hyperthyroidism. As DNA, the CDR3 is TGTGCCAGCAGTACCATCCTGGGCAATCAGCCCCAGCATTTT. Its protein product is CASSTILGNQPQHF.